A single sample is the source of the 15 T cell receptor beta chains below, sequenced in a study of metastatic and nonmetastatic thyroid tumors. TCRdb reanalyzed the PCR reads via MiXCR. The sample has 7,000 to 8,500 clones, 30% to 40% seen once. Each patient came to thyroid surgery without any prior treatment (of any kind). Sequencing used tumor tissue. Every receptor here comes from a female donor with papillary thyroid cancer or a benign thyroid nodule (not recorded which). Some clones in this sample may be carry-over from other donors' samples.

This clone appeared a few times. The chain combines TRBV4-2 with TRBJ2-1, with 14 bases aligning to TRBD2. Per the germline V gene, CDR1 is LGHNA and CDR2 is YNFKEQ. CDR3 length equals 14 residues. With V trimmed by 3 bases and J by 16 bases, 8 bases remained unmatched. The CDR3 region has the DNA TGTGCCAGCAGCCATGCGGGACTAGCGGGAGAATACTTCTTC. Protein product: CASSHAGLAGEYFF.

This clone was seen more than once but under ten times. V and J are TRBV6-2 or TRBV6-3 and TRBJ2-1; TRBD1 is a possible D gene (5 bases). CDR1 and CDR2 from the germline V gene are MNHEY and SVGEGT. The V end was cut by 0 bases, the J end by 1 base, with 10 bases between. There are 16 residues in the CDR3. CDR3 coding DNA: TGTGCCAGCAGTTACTCGAGTGCAGGGTCCTACAATGAGCAGTTCTTC. Translation gives CASSYSSAGSYNEQFF.

In its sample, this clone is medium-sized. The rearrangement links TRBV6-1 to TRBJ2-7; D may be TRBD1 or TRBD2 (6 bases each). The germline CDR1 and CDR2 sequences are MNHNS and SASEGT. CDR3 length: 15 amino acids. The V end lost 6 bases, the J end lost 2 bases, and 17 bases lay between the germline ends. The CDR3 here is CASRVEGDWTYEQYF. The CDR3 coding sequence is TGTGCCAGCAGAGTGGAGGGGGATTGGACCTACGAGCAGTACTTC.

This clone was recorded many times. The J gene is TRBJ1-3, the V gene TRBV6-5; a possible D gene is TRBD1 (6 bases). Looked up from germline, CDR1 is MNHEY and CDR2 is SVGAGI. V shed 2 bases and J shed 2 bases, with 13 bases lying between them. The CDR3 totals 16 residues. This CDR3 is CASSYGGNRAGNTIYF. The CDR3 DNA reads as TGTGCCAGCAGTTACGGGGGGAACAGGGCTGGAAACACCATATATTTT.

This clone was found once. V gene TRBV20-1 combines with J gene TRBJ2-3; 9 nucleotides line up with TRBD1. The V gene end was trimmed by 6 bases and the J gene end by 3 bases; junction bases not matched to a gene: 13. This CDR3 is 16 amino acids long. Germline CDR1 reads DFQATT; CDR2 reads SNEGSKA (reference sequence). CDR3: CSAYITGTGLTDTQYF. The CDR3 nucleotides read TGCAGTGCGTATATAACCGGGACAGGGTTAACAGATACGCAGTATTTT.

The chain links TRBV3-1 to TRBJ1-6, with D perhaps matching TRBD1 (5 bases). Deletions cut 4 bases from V and 6 bases from J, with 13 bases between. The CDR3 runs 15 residues. The germline CDR1 and CDR2 sequences are LGHDT and YNNKEL (reference sequence). The CDR3 protein is CASSLRTSTNSPLHF. CDR3 nucleotide sequence: TGTGCCAGCAGCCTCCGGACATCTACTAATTCACCCCTCCACTTT.

This clone was counted ten times or more. V and J are TRBV19 and TRBJ2-2, with TRBD2 as a possible D gene (6 bases). The V gene lost 10 bases and the J gene lost 2 bases, with 14 bases spanning the gap. Germline CDR1 and CDR2: LNHDA and SQIVND (reference sequence). The CDR3 length is 14 residues. DNA for the CDR3: TGTGCCACCACCCCGGACTATAACACCGGGGAGCTGTTTTTT. Protein: CATTPDYNTGELFF.

The table lists this clone with many counts. At one of its ends the junction is not consistent with the germline gene, which may arise from a read error. The chain carries TRBV9 and TRBJ2-1; possibly TRBD1 for D (5 bases). Germline CDR1 reads SGDLS; CDR2 reads YYNGEE. There are 16 residues in the CDR3. In DNA, the CDR3 is TGTGCCAGCAGCGTAGTAGGGGATGAGACCTACAATGAGCAGTCCTTC. Protein: CASSVVGDETYNEQSF.

This clone is labeled medium-sized (0.01 to 0.1%). This sequence joins TRBV20-1 and TRBJ1-1; perhaps TRBD1 as D (6 bases). Germline CDR1 DFQATT, CDR2 SNEGSKA (reference sequence). V lost 0 bases and J lost 3, with 14 bases in between. This CDR3 is 15 amino acids long. CDR3 bases: TGCAGTGCTAGAGATGTACAGGGCAGGTACACTGAAGCTTTCTTT. Encoded protein: CSARDVQGRYTEAFF.

The gene calls are TRBV10-1 and TRBJ2-3; TRBD2 matches 10 bases. CDR1 and CDR2 (germline): WNHNN, SYGVQD (reference sequence). The CDR3 is made up of 17 amino acids. V trimming: 6 bases; J trimming: 1 base; junction bases outside the gene matches: 10. The CDR3 sequence is CASSCLSGRRGTDTQYF. CDR3 bases: TGCGCCAGCAGCTGCCTTAGCGGGAGGAGGGGCACAGATACGCAGTATTTT.

V usage is TRBV19 and J usage is TRBJ1-5, with D hard to call. The ends were cut back, 6 bases at V and 0 bases at J, with 6 bases in the middle. CDR1 is LNHDA and CDR2 is SQIVND in the germline V gene (reference sequence). This CDR3 has 13 amino acids. The CDR3 sequence is CASSLNSNQPQHF. CDR3 in DNA: TGTGCCAGTAGCCTGAATAGCAATCAGCCCCAGCATTTT.

This clone was detected only a few times. The CDR3 spells CASSSGRYSNQPQHF. CDR3 in DNA: TGTGCCAGCAGTTCAGGGCGATATAGCAATCAGCCCCAGCATTTT. The genes are TRBV6-2 or TRBV6-3 and TRBJ1-5, with D maybe TRBD1 (5 bases). The CDR3 is 15 residues long. CDR1 is MNHEY, CDR2 SVGEGT, per germline. Trimming stripped 4 bases from V and 0 bases from J, with 10 bases between.

Within the sample, this clone is large. The rearrangement joins TRBV6-1 to TRBJ2-5; D possibly corresponds to TRBD2 (5 bases). The CDR3 length is 12 residues. V lost 5 bases and J 5 bases, leaving 9 bases between the germline ends. Per germline, CDR1 MNHNS and CDR2 SASEGT. The DNA for the CDR3 is TGTGCCAGCAGTTCGGGGTATGAGACCCAGTACTTC. This codes for CASSSGYETQYF.

The V and J genes are TRBV27 and TRBJ2-5; TRBD2 matches 8 bases. The CDR3 spans 15 residues. Losses at the gene ends were 5 bases for V and 1 base for J; bases not matched to a gene: 6. The germline CDR1 and CDR2 sequences are MNHEY and SMNVEV (reference sequence). CDR3 amino acids: CASSPRAGAQETQYF. In DNA form, the CDR3 reads TGTGCCAGCAGTCCGAGAGCGGGGGCCCAAGAGACCCAGTACTTC.

This clone is termed medium-sized. The CDR3 nucleotides read TGCGCCAGCACCGTGGGGGGGGGAGCTGGGGCCAACGTCCTGACTTTC. It yields the protein CASTVGGGAGANVLTF. The V call is TRBV5-1, the J call TRBJ2-6, with 7 bases identical to TRBD2. The V gene's germline CDR1 is SGHRS and CDR2 YFSETQ. V trimming: 6 bases; J trimming: 2 bases; junction bases outside the gene matches: 8. There are 16 residues in the CDR3.